This T cell receptor (beta chain) was retrieved from a study of response to subunit inactivated influenza vaccine. TCRdb recomputed calls from the RT-PCR reads with MiXCR, one row per CDR3 protein. The table has some 190,000 distinct CDR3 sequences, under 15% seen once; the top ten hold 26%. This clonotype was observed a few times. Its antigen is not known. CDR1 is LGHNA and CDR2 is YSLEER in the germline V gene. The V and J ends lost 0 bases and 2 bases respectively, with 11 bases between them. The CDR3 spans 15 residues. Study-wide results and caveats: Authors suggested each seasonal influenza vaccination recruits few new T cells.

The chain uses TRBV4-3 and TRBJ2-7; D may correspond to TRBD1 or TRBD2 (6 bases each). Sequenced material: CD8+ T cells sorted from PBMCs, taken more than 4 days after vaccination. The TCR sequence derives from a man aged 50-59 years who received an inactivated influenza vaccine. The CDR3 here is CASSQEGRGAYEQYF. The CDR3, as DNA: TGCGCCAGCAGCCAAGAAGGTAGGGGGGCCTACGAGCAGTACTTC.